Included here is one T cell receptor (beta chain) sequence, with context. The study used treatment-naive patients who had stable or active relapsing-remitting disease as multiple sclerosis controls. CD8+ and CD4+ T cells were negatively isolated; TEMRA cells were FACS-enriched. When the RNA was reverse transcribed, random hexamers were used with an input of about 0.45 to 1 ug. The CDR3 of TCR beta was amplified by immunoSEQ multiplex PCR across 54 Vbeta and 13 Jbeta. TCRdb called the immunoSEQ multiplex PCR reads again in MiXCR, with one record for every CDR3 protein. The data hold roughly 120,000 distinct CDR3 sequences, with around 94% observed a single time. The sample belongs to a study of CD8 T cells in Susac syndrome. The sample taken for sequencing was CD4+ T cells from PBMCs. The sequence derives from a human donor with multiple sclerosis.

CDR3 residues: CASSYSGTGAVNTEAFF. The CDR3 DNA reads as TGTGCCAGCAGTTACAGCGGGACAGGGGCGGTGAACACTGAAGCTTTCTTT. This rearrangement joins TRBV6-5 to TRBJ1-1, with 10 bases lining up with TRBD1. V lost 2 bases, J lost 0 bases, and 6 bases stayed unmatched. The CDR3 is made up of 17 amino acids. CDR1 is MNHEY, CDR2 SVGAGI, per germline.